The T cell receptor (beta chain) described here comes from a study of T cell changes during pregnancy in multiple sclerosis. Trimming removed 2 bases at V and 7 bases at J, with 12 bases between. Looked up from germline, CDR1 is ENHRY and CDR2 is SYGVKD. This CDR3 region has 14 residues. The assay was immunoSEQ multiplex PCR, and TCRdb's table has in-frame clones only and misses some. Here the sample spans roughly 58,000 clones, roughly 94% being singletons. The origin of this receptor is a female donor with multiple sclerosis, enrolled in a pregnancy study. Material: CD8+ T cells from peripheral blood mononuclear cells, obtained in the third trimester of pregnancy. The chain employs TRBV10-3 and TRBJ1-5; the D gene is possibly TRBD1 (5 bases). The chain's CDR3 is CAISEPGSGQPQHF. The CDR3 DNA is TGTGCCATCAGTGAGCCAGGGAGCGGGCAGCCCCAGCATTTT.